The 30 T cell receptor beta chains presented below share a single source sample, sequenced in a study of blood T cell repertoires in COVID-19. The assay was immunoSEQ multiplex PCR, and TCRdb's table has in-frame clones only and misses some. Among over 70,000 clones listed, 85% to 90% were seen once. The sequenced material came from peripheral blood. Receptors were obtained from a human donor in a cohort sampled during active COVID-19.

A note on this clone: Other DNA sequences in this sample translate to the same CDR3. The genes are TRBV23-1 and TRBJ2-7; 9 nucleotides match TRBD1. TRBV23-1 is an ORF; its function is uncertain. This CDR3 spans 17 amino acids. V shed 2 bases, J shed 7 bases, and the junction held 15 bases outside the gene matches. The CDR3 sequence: CASSQLRVDRGGKEQYF. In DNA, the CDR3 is TGCGCCAGCAGTCAACTGCGTGTGGACAGGGGAGGTAAAGAGCAGTACTTC.

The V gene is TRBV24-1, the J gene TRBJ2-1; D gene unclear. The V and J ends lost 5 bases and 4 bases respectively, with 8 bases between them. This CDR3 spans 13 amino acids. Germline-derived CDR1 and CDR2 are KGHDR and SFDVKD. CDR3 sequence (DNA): TGTGCCACCAGTGCGCAGACTTACAATGAGCAGTTCTTC. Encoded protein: CATSAQTYNEQFF.

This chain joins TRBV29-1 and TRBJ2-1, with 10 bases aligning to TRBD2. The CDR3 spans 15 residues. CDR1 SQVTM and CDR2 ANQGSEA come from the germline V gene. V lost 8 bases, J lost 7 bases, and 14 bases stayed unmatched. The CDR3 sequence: CSSTPGAGGPNEQFF. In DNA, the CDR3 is TGCAGCTCCACGCCGGGAGCGGGAGGGCCGAATGAGCAGTTCTTC.

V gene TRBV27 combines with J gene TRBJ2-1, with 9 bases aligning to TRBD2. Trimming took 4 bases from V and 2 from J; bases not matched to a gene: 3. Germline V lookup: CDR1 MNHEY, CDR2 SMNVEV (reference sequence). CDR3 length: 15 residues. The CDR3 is CASSYSGSPYNEQFF. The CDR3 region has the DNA TGTGCCAGCAGTTATAGCGGGAGCCCCTACAATGAGCAGTTCTTC.

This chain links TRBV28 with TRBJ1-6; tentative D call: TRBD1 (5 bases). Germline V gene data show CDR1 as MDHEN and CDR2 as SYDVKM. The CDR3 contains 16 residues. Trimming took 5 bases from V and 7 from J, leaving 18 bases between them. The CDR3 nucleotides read TGTGCCAGCAGTCCCCCGGGACTGTCTACGAATTCACCCCTCCACTTT. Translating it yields CASSPPGLSTNSPLHF.

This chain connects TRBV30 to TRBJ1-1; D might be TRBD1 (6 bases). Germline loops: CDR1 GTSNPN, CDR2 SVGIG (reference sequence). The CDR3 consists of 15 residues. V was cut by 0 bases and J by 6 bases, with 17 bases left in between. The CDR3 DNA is TGTGCCTGGAGTGTCCGCGGCGGCAGGGGATCTGAAGCTTTCTTT. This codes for CAWSVRGGRGSEAFF. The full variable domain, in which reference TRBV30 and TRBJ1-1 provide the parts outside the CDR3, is SQTIHQWPATLVQPVGSPLSLECTVEGTSNPNLYWYRQAAGRGLQLLFYSVGIGQISSEVPQNLSASRPQDRQFILSSKKLLLSDSGFYLCAWSVRGGRGSEAFFGQGTRLTVV.

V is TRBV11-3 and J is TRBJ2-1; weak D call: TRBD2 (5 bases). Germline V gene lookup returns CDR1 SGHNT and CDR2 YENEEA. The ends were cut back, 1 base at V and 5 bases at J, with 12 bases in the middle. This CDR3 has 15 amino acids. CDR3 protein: CASSLGASSDNEQFF. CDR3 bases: TGTGCCAGCAGCTTAGGGGCTAGCTCTGACAATGAGCAGTTCTTC.

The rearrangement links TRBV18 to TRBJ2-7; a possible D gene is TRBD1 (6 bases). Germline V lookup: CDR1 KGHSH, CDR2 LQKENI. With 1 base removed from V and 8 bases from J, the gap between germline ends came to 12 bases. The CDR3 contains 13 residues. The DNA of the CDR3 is TGTGCCAGCTCACCACACAGGGTTGACAAGCAGTACTTC. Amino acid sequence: CASSPHRVDKQYF.

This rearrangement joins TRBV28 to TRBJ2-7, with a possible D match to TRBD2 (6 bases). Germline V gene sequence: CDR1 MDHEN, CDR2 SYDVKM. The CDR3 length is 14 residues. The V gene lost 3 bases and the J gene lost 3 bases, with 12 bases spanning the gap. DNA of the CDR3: TGTGCCAGCAGTTTGGCGGGGCGAGGCTACGAGCAGTACTTC. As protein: CASSLAGRGYEQYF.

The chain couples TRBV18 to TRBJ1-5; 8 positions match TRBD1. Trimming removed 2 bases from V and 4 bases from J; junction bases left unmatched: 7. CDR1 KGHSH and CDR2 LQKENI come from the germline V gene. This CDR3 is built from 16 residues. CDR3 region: CASSPGTGHLNQPQHF. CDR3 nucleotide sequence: TGTGCCAGCTCACCAGGGACAGGCCACCTTAATCAGCCCCAGCATTTT.

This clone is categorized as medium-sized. CDR3 in amino acids: CASSQEGSSGMYYEQYF. The CDR3 coding sequence is TGTGCCAGCAGCCAAGAAGGTTCGAGCGGGATGTACTACGAGCAGTACTTC. J is TRBJ2-7 and V is TRBV4-2; 7 bases agree with TRBD2. Trimming took 0 bases from V and 3 from J; bases not matched to a gene: 11. CDR3 length: 17 amino acids. The germline gives CDR1 LGHNA, CDR2 YNFKEQ.

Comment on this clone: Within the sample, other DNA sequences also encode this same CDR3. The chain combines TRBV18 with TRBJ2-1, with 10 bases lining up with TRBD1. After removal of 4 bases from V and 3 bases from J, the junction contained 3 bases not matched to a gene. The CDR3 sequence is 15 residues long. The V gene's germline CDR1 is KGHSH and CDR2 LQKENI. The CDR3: CASSRGTGDYNEQFF. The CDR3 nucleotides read TGTGCCAGCTCACGGGGGACAGGGGACTACAATGAGCAGTTCTTC.

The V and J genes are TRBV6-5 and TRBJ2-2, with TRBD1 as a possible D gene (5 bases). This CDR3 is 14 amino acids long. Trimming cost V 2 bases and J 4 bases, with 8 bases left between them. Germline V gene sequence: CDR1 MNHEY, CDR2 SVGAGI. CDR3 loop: CASSYVDSTGELFF. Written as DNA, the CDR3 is TGTGCCAGCAGTTACGTTGACAGCACCGGGGAGCTGTTTTTT.

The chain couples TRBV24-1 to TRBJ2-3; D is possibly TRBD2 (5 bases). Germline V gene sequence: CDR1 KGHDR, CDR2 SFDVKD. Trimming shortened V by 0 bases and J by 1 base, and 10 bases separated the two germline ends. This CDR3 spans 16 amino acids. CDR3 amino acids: CATSDLRGSGTDTQYF. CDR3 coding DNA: TGTGCCACCAGTGATTTGCGGGGAAGTGGCACAGATACGCAGTATTTT.

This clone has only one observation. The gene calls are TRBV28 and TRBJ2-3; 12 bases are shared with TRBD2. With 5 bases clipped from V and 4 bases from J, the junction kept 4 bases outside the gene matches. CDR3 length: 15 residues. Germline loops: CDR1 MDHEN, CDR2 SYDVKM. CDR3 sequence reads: CASSPRLAGADTQYF. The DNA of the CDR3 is TGTGCCAGCAGTCCCAGACTAGCGGGAGCAGATACGCAGTATTTT.

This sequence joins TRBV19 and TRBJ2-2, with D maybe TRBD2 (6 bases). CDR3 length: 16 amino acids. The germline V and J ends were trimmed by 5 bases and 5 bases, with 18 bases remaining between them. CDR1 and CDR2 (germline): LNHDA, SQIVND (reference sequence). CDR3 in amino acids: CASSGGTNLGTGELFF. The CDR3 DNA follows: TGTGCCAGTAGTGGGGGGACGAATTTAGGGACCGGGGAGCTGTTTTTT.

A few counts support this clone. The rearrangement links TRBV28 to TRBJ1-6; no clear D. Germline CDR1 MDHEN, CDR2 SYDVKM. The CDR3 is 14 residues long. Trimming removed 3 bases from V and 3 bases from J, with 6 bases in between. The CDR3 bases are TGTGCCAGCAGTTTCTACAGCTATAATTCACCCCTCCACTTT. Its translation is CASSFYSYNSPLHF.

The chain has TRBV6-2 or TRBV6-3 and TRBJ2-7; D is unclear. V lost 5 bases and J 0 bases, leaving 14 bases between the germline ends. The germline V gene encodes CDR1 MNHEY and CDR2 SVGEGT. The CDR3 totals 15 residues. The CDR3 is CASSGASRLSYEQYF. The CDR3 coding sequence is TGTGCCAGCAGTGGAGCTAGTAGGCTCTCCTACGAGCAGTACTTC.

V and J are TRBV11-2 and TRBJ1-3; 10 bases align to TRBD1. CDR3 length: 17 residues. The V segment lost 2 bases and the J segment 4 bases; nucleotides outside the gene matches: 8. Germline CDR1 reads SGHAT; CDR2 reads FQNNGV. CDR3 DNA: TGTGCCAGCAGCTTAAGACAGGGGGCGCATGAAGGAAACACCATATATTTT. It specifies CASSLRQGAHEGNTIYF.

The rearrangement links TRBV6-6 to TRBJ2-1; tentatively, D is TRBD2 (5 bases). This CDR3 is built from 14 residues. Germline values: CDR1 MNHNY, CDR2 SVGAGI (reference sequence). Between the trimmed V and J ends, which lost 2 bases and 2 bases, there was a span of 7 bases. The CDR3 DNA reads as TGTGCCAGCAGTTACGACTATACCTACAATGAGCAGTTCTTC. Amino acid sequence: CASSYDYTYNEQFF.

CDR3 coding DNA: TGTGCCAGCAGCCCGATTGTCACAGGGGATGGCTACACCTTC. This codes for CASSPIVTGDGYTF. This chain joins TRBV7-6 and TRBJ1-2, with 7 bases aligning to TRBD1. This CDR3 spans 14 amino acids. V gave up 5 bases and J gave up 6 bases; unmatched junction bases: 9. CDR1 SGHVS and CDR2 FNYEAQ come from the germline V gene.

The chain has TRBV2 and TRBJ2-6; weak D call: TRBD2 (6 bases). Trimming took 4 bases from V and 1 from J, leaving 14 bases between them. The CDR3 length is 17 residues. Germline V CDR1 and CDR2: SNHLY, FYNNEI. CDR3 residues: CASSAGVIGSGANVLTF. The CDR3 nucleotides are TGTGCCAGCAGTGCGGGGGTAATCGGTTCTGGGGCCAACGTCCTGACTTTC.

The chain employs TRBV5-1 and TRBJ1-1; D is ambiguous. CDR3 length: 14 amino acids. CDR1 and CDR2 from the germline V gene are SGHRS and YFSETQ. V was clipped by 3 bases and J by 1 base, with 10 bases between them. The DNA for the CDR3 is TGCGCCAGCAGCTGGGAGGGAAGGAACACTGAAGCTTTCTTT. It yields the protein CASSWEGRNTEAFF.

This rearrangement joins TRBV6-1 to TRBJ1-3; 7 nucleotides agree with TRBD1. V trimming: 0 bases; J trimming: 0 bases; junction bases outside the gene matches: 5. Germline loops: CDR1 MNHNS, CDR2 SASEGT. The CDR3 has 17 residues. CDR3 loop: CASSEAPPGGSGNTIYF. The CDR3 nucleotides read TGTGCCAGCAGTGAAGCGCCCCCAGGGGGCTCTGGAAACACCATATATTTT.

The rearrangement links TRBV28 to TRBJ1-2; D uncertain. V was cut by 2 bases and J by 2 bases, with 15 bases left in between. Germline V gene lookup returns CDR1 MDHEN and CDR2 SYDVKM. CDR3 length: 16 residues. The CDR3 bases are TGTGCCAGCAGTTTACCGGCAGCGCCAATGAACTATGGCTACACCTTC. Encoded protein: CASSLPAAPMNYGYTF.

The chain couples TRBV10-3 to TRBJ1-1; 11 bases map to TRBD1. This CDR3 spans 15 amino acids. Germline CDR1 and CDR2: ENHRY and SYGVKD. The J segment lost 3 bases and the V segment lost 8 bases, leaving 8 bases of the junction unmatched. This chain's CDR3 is CAIGSDRGHHTEAFF. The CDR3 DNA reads TGTGCCATCGGGTCGGACAGGGGGCATCACACTGAAGCTTTCTTT.

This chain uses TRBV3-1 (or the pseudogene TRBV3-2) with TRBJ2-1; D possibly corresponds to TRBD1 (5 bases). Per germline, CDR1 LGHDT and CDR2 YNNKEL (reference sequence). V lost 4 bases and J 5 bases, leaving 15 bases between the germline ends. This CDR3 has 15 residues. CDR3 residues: CASSLQGSKHNEQFF. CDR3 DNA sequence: TGTGCCAGCAGCCTCCAGGGCTCCAAGCACAATGAGCAGTTCTTC.

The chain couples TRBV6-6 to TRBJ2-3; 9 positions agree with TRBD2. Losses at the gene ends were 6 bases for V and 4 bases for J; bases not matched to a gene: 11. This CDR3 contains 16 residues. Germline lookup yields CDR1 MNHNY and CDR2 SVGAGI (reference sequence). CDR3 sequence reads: CASSNPLAGRADTQYF. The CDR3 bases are TGTGCCAGCAGCAACCCCCTAGCGGGAAGGGCAGATACGCAGTATTTT.

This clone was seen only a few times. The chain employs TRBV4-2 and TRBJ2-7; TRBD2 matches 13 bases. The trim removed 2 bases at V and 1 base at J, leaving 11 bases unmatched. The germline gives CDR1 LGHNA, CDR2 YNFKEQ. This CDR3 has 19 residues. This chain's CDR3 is CASSQRLAGGPQKSYEQYF. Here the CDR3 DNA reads TGTGCCAGCAGCCAACGACTAGCGGGAGGACCTCAAAAATCCTACGAGCAGTACTTC.

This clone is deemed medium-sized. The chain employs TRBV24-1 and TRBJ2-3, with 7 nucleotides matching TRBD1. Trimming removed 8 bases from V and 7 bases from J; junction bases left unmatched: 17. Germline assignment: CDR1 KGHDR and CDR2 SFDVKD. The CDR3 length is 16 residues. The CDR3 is CATIKDRSSYTHTQYF. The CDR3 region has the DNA TGTGCCACCATCAAGGACAGGTCCTCTTACACGCATACGCAGTATTTT.